What follows describes a single T cell receptor beta chain. The antigen is unknown. Random hexamers served to reverse transcribe roughly 0.45 to 1 ug RNA. A multiplex approach, immunoSEQ multiplex PCR, amplified TCR beta CDR3 across 54 Vbeta and 13 Jbeta. TCRdb redid the calling of the immunoSEQ multiplex PCR reads with MiXCR, one entry per CDR3 protein. The sample lists about 130,000 distinct CDR3 sequences; around 95% were seen once. This specimen belongs to a study of CD8 T cells in Susac syndrome. Study results and limitations: The study acknowledged a relatively small number of individuals in its TCR sequencing and HLA analysis.

Sequenced input: CD8+ T cells from PBMCs. The sequence derives from a human donor with Susac syndrome.

The CDR3 DNA reads TGTGCCTCCGAGGGGCCCCCGGAAAACATTCAGTACTTC. It yields the protein CASEGPPENIQYF. This chain joins TRBV30 and TRBJ2-4; D possibly matches TRBD1 or TRBD2 (5 bases each). V was trimmed by 7 bases and J by 5 bases, leaving 15 bases between them. Germline V lookup: CDR1 GTSNPN, CDR2 SVGIG (reference sequence). The CDR3 contains 13 residues. Supplemented by reference TRBV30 and TRBJ2-4, the full variable domain reads SQTIHQWPATLVQPVGSPLSLECTVEGTSNPNLYWYRQAAGRGLQLLFYSVGIGQISSEVPQNLSASRPQDRQFILSSKKLLLSDSGFYLCASEGPPENIQYFGAGTRLSVL.